These 17 T cell receptor beta chains were sequenced from one sample in a study of blood T cells in healthy people across ages. Sample-barcoded 5' priming and a J-beta primer mix drove a second PCR of 7 to 11 cycles. TCRdb independently ran MiXCR on the 5' RACE reads; one entry per CDR3 protein. This sample carries around 1.5 million distinct CDR3 sequences, approximately 59% of them seen once, and the ten largest clones take about 6.3%. Sequencing was performed on blood. The receptors derive from a man between 18 and 29 years old in good health.

This rearrangement joins TRBV7-2 to TRBJ2-1; unclear D gene. Trimming shortened V by 5 bases and J by 0 bases, and 5 bases separated the two germline ends. Germline-derived CDR1 and CDR2 are SGHTA and FQGNSA. The CDR3 length is 13 residues. Here the CDR3 DNA reads TGTGCCAGCAGCGGGTTCTCCTACAATGAGCAGTTCTTC. It is translated as CASSGFSYNEQFF.

The rearrangement uses TRBV4-1 and TRBJ2-7, with 14 bases lining up with TRBD2. The J call is in doubt because the DNA end fits TRBJ2-5 better. Looked up from germline, CDR1 is MGHRA and CDR2 is YSYEKL. This CDR3 comprises 18 residues. DNA of the CDR3: TGCGCCAGCAGCCAAAAACTAGGACTAGCGGGAGGTCAGGAGACCCAGTACTTC. This codes for CASSQKLGLAGGQETQYF.

The rearrangement uses TRBV6-5 and TRBJ2-7; TRBD2 matches at 7 bases. This CDR3 is 15 amino acids long. Unmatched junction bases numbered 6, after V lost 2 bases and J lost 2 bases. Germline CDR1 reads MNHEY; CDR2 reads SVGAGI. The CDR3 DNA reads TGTGCCAGCAGTTACGGACGCGGGAGTGCCTACGAGCAGTACTTC. Translation gives CASSYGRGSAYEQYF.

The chain couples TRBV18 to TRBJ2-5; no clear D. The CDR3 spans 15 residues. Trimming removed 0 bases from V and 0 bases from J, with 8 bases in between. Germline V gene data show CDR1 as KGHSH and CDR2 as LQKENI. As DNA, the CDR3 is TGTGCCAGCTCACCACCGCAAGGTTACCAAGAGACCCAGTACTTC. Amino acid sequence: CASSPPQGYQETQYF.

The J gene is TRBJ2-5, the V gene TRBV6-5; D perhaps matches TRBD1 (6 bases). Trimming shortened V by 6 bases and J by 5 bases, and 19 bases separated the two germline ends. The CDR3 has 15 residues. In germline, CDR1 is MNHEY, CDR2 SVGAGI. The CDR3 coding sequence is TGTGCCAGCAGCCGAAGACTGGACAGCTCCGAGACCCAGTACTTC. It encodes CASSRRLDSSETQYF.

The chain is built from TRBV7-2 and TRBJ2-3, with 8 bases aligning to TRBD2. The CDR3 has 15 residues. J was trimmed by 2 bases and V by 6 bases; bases with no gene match: 7. Germline V lookup: CDR1 SGHTA, CDR2 FQGNSA. CDR3 residues: CASSRSGVITDTQYF. CDR3 DNA: TGTGCCAGCAGTCGTAGCGGGGTGATCACAGATACGCAGTATTTT.

CDR3 nucleotides: TGCAGTGCTAGAGACCCTGTGGCCTGGGAAAAACTGTTTTTT. This encodes CSARDPVAWEKLFF. V gene TRBV20-1 combines with J gene TRBJ1-4; D ambiguous. The CDR3 contains 14 residues. V gave up 0 bases and J gave up 8 bases, with 13 bases separating them. Germline V gene sequence: CDR1 DFQATT, CDR2 SNEGSKA (reference sequence).

This clonotype was observed a handful of times. The V and J genes are TRBV11-2 and TRBJ1-2; D unclear. The V end was cut by 1 base, the J end by 0 bases, with 6 bases between. The CDR3 contains 14 residues. Germline-derived CDR1 and CDR2 are SGHAT and FQNNGV. This CDR3 is CASSLVGANYGYTF. CDR3 coding DNA: TGTGCCAGCAGCTTAGTAGGAGCTAACTATGGCTACACCTTC.

The chain carries TRBV12-3 or TRBV12-4 and TRBJ1-2, with a tentative D call TRBD1 (6 bases). The V end was cut by 4 bases, the J end by 1 base, with 19 bases between. This CDR3 comprises 17 residues. CDR3 in amino acids: CASSSSPTGTLNYGYTF. CDR3 nucleotide sequence: TGTGCCAGCAGTTCATCCCCCACAGGGACCCTTAACTATGGCTACACCTTC.

This clonotype came up many times. This sequence joins TRBV20-1 and TRBJ2-1, with D perhaps matching TRBD1 or TRBD2 (5 bases each). Germline V gives CDR1 DFQATT, CDR2 SNEGSKA (reference sequence). The ends were cut back, 3 bases at V and 9 bases at J, with 12 bases in the middle. This CDR3 is built from 12 residues. This chain's CDR3 is CSASIRDGEQFF. The DNA of the CDR3 is TGCAGTGCTAGTATCCGGGACGGTGAGCAGTTCTTC.

CDR3 sequence (DNA): TGCAGTGCTAGAGACGAGGAGACTAGCGGTATAACATACGAGCAGTACTTC. Its translation: CSARDEETSGITYEQYF. J is TRBJ2-7 and V is TRBV20-1; TRBD2 agrees at 9 bases. CDR3 length equals 17 residues. Losses at the gene ends were 0 bases for V and 4 bases for J; bases not matched to a gene: 13. Germline V gene data show CDR1 as DFQATT and CDR2 as SNEGSKA (reference sequence).

Details on this clonotype: At one boundary the junction diverges from the germline segment, which might be a read error. V gene TRBV7-2 combines with J gene TRBJ2-5; TRBD2 agrees at 9 bases. The CDR3 is 18 amino acids. Germline assignment: CDR1 SGHTA and CDR2 FQGNSA. DNA of the CDR3: TGTTCCAGCAGCCGGAATATTCTAGCGGGGTCCCTGGGTTTAACCCAGTACTTC. Translating it yields CSSSRNILAGSLGLTQYF.

The genes are TRBV10-3 and TRBJ2-7; 7 nucleotides line up with TRBD2. CDR3 length equals 13 residues. CDR1 is ENHRY and CDR2 is SYGVKD in the germline V gene. Germline trimming cut 11 bases from V and 0 bases from J; bases unmatched to any gene: 7. The CDR3 nucleotides read TGTGCCGGCTCGGGAGGTTCCTCCTACGAGCAGTACTTC. Translation gives CAGSGGSSYEQYF.

This clonotype was observed a handful of times. This sequence joins TRBV4-1 and TRBJ1-5; TRBD1 agrees at 7 bases. V dropped 3 bases and J dropped 3; count of bases not matched to a gene: 5. The V gene's germline CDR1 is MGHRA and CDR2 YSYEKL. The CDR3 runs 15 residues. Here the CDR3 DNA reads TGCGCCAGCAGCCAGGGACAGTCCCCCAATCAGCCCCAGCATTTT. This gives the protein CASSQGQSPNQPQHF.

The V call is TRBV4-3, the J call TRBJ2-1; 7 nucleotides agree with TRBD1. TRBJ2-7 matches the DNA end more closely, so the J call is doubtful. Per the germline V gene, CDR1 is LGHNA and CDR2 is YSLEER. The CDR3 covers 16 residues. Here the CDR3 reads CASSQDPTGVYNEQYF. CDR3 sequence (DNA): TGCGCCAGCAGCCAAGATCCCACAGGGGTTTACAATGAGCAGTACTTC.

The rearrangement uses TRBV28 and TRBJ2-7; no definite D call. Germline values: CDR1 MDHEN, CDR2 SYDVKM. This CDR3 has 15 amino acids. The germline V and J ends were trimmed by 6 bases and 0 bases, with 15 bases remaining between them. CDR3 DNA sequence: TGTGCCAGCAGCCCTTTCGGCCTAAGCTCCTACGAGCAGTACTTC. It translates to CASSPFGLSSYEQYF.

CDR3 amino acids: CSAREYSGSDQYF. DNA of the CDR3: TGCAGTGCTAGAGAATATAGCGGGAGTGACCAGTACTTC. The chain carries TRBV20-1 and TRBJ2-5; TRBD2 aligns across 9 bases. The length of the CDR3 is 13 residues. CDR1 and CDR2 (germline): DFQATT, SNEGSKA (reference sequence). V was clipped by 0 bases and J by 10 bases; unmatched bases: 6.